A selection of T cell receptor beta chains follows, all from one sample in a study of blood T cell repertoires in COVID-19. Assay used: immunoSEQ multiplex PCR; TCRdb lists only in-frame clones, some missing. The repertoire consists of about 150,000 clones, with roughly 75% occurring once and the leading ten covering approximately 6%. Sequencing used PBMCs or T cells enriched from blood (not recorded which). All receptors come from a woman aged 45 to 65 who had recovered from COVID-19. CDR3s include the opening cysteine and the closing phenylalanine or tryptophan. A D gene is named only where the DNA matches it firmly.

>13|-|TRBV6-5
CASSYAQGYGYTF
>14|-|TRBV7-2
CASSHRLNIHEQYF
>12|-|TRBV19
CASSIPGTEAFF
>16|TRBD2|TRBV4-1
CASERSGRSSYNEQFF
>14|-|TRBV5-6
CASSLWTPTGELFF
>13|TRBD1|TRBV12-3/TRBV12-4
CASRRQGFDGYTF
>12|TRBD1|TRBV5-1
CASSPQGEPLHF
>14|-|TRBV5-1
CASSLAGTNYEQYF
>13|-|TRBV29-1
CSARRSGSYEQYF
>15|TRBD2|TRBV10-3
CAISDGTTKADTQYF
>15|-|TRBV2
CASSDEAHNTGELFF
>14|-|TRBV6-1
CASSEVLGAVEAFF
>12|TRBD1|TRBV7-9
CASSGFRDRKHF
>15|-|TRBV7-2
CASSSLGGSPYGYTF
>15|TRBD1|TRBV28
CASSLSGGINQPQHF
>18|-|TRBV12-2
CASRFDRNQIFSNQPQHF
>13|TRBD1|TRBV27
CASSLGTDNEQFF
>17|TRBD1|TRBV7-9
CASSSAAGGVYLDGYTF
>13|-|TRBV28
CAITLGGMSEAFF
>15|-|TRBV24-1
CATSDPTGSDTEAFF
>16|-|TRBV3-1/TRBV3-2
CASSQVSGISTDTQYF
>14|-|TRBV10-3
CAISESSGTDTQYF
>15|TRBD1|TRBV24-1
CATSGGQGTYNEQFF
>14|-|TRBV5-1
CASSYSQVQDGYTF
>13|TRBD2|TRBV4-1
CASSLGLDNEQFF
>14|-|TRBV3-1/TRBV3-2
CASSQAGGDQPQHF
>15|-|TRBV28
CASIPASVRDQPQHF
>13|TRBD1|TRBV28
CASRKGQNYGYTF
>14|TRBD1|TRBV10-3
CATVRGQGSYEQYF
>13|-|TRBV5-4
CASSLVARTEAFF
>16|-|TRBV15
CATKVTGRGANEKLFF
>15|TRBD1|TRBV4-1
CASSPRGQVTDTQYF
>17|-|TRBV30
CAWIRGRPSSYNSPLHF
>13|-|TRBV9
CASSVEAAGELFF
>16|-|TRBV2
CASSEYVGRSNQPQHF
>14|-|TRBV5-5
CASSGTNTGNTIYF
>14|TRBD1|TRBV10-3
CAISEEGALTEAFF
>14|-|TRBV28
CASSLTGGGETQYF
>13|-|TRBV15
CATSRERGETQYF
>18|-|TRBV28
CASSSSPGGSGRTYGYTF
>15|TRBD2|TRBV6-5
CASTSGTRTPNEQFF
>14|-|TRBV13
CASSHRQALYGYTF
>13|-|TRBV4-1
CASSQDRVPPLHF
>14|TRBD1|TRBV18
CASSPDRDSYGYTF
>13|TRBD1|TRBV27
CASSSQGGYEQYF
>17|TRBD1|TRBV15
CATSSFGRGQGNEKLFF
>16|TRBD1|TRBV28
CASSRQGRGTNEKLFF
>17|TRBD2|TRBV9
CASRSGGGTSTTGELFF
>17|-|TRBV28
CASSLLQGMAHNQPQHF
>13|TRBD1|TRBV7-2
CASSLGQGQPQHF
>15|TRBD1|TRBV3-1/TRBV3-2
CASSLDRGWTTEAFF
>12|-|TRBV5-1
CASTRDNYGYTF
>15|TRBD1|TRBV5-1
CASSPRQGADYGYTF
>14|TRBD1|TRBV5-1
CASSPGQGCGAQHF
>16|-|TRBV27
CASSLSWSSYNSPLHF